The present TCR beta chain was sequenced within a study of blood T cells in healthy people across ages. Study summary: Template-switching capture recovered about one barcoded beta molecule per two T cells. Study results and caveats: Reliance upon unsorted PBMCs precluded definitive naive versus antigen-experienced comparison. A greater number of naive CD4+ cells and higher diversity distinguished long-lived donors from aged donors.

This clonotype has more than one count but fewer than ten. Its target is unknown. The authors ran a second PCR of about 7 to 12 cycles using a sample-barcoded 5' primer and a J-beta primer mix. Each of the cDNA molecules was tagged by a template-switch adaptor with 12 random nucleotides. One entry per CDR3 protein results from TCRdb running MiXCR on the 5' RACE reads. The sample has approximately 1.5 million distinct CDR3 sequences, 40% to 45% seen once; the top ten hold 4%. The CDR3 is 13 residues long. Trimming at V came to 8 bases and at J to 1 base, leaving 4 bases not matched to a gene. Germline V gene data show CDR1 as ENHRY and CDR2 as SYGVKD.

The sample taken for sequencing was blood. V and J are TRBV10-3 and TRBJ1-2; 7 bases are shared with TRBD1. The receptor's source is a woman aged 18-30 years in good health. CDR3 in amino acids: CAISRDSNYGYTF. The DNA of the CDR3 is TGTGCCATCTCGCGGGACAGTAACTATGGCTACACCTTC.